The entry below describes one T cell receptor (beta chain). Trimming cost V 11 bases and J 2 bases, with 12 bases left between them. Germline assignment: CDR1 MDHEN and CDR2 SYDVKM. CDR3 length equals 12 residues. As originally analysed: Cell counts per sample came from amplifying reference gene primers. The assay was immunoSEQ multiplex PCR, and TCRdb's table has in-frame clones only and misses some. V, J and clone size were drawn from that table, and D and trimming were deduced from the DNA. Of about 210,000 clones listed, approximately 84% are singletons. The record originates from a study of blood T cell repertoires in COVID-19. The overall study: Spain, Italy and the United States supplied samples that represented acute and convalescent COVID-19.

Sample: peripheral blood. This receptor was obtained from a woman aged 50 to 60 with active or convalescent COVID-19. This chain connects TRBV28 to TRBJ1-2; D not certain. CDR3 sequence reads: CAGGRTNYGYTF. CDR3 nucleotide sequence: TGTGCCGGAGGGAGGACCAACTATGGCTACACCTTC.